This TCR beta chain comes out of a study of shared clonotypes between healthy human individuals. Broader study findings: A reduction in generation probabilities was seen for non-shared clonotypes relative to those shared by all four donors. Approximately 4.9% of naive CD4 clonotypes were shared across a few donors.

For this clone: Its target is unknown.

The V gene end was trimmed by 5 bases and the J gene end by 7 bases; junction bases not matched to a gene: 11. Germline V CDR1 and CDR2: SEHNR, FQNEAQ (reference sequence). The CDR3 is made up of 14 amino acids. The authors distributed each subset's genomic DNA evenly over several immunoSEQ plates. In the original analysis: ImmunoSEQ only sent back junction sequences with no quality scores, so filtering was done differently. Some clones are missing from TCRdb's copy, which holds only in-frame ones; the method was immunoSEQ multiplex PCR. The V and J calls and clone size are taken from that table; D and trimming were inferred from the DNA. The sample gives 90,000 to 130,000 clones, around 68% of which show up once; approximately 25% is in the top ten.

The origin of this receptor is a woman in her thirties in good health. The chain links TRBV7-9 to TRBJ2-7; 7 bases are a match to TRBD2. Sequencing was done on a sample of memory CD8+ T cells sorted from blood. Specified subset: CD45RO+ cells pooled with CCR7-negative TemRA cells. The chain's CDR3 is CASSPRGEIREQYF. CDR3 DNA sequence: TGTGCCAGCAGCCCTCGGGGGGAGATTCGGGAGCAGTACTTC.